This T cell receptor (beta chain) was obtained from a study of blood T cell repertoires in COVID-19. Repertoires were generated with immunoSEQ multiplex PCR, while TCRdb's copy carries only in-frame clones and drops some. Counted here are 120,000 to 150,000 clones, around 81% occurring once; the ten biggest clones make up roughly 8%. V dropped 0 bases and J dropped 6 bases, with 7 bases sitting between them. The CDR3 has 12 amino acids. Per the germline V gene, CDR1 is SGHRS and CDR2 is YFSETQ. In this sample, this clone turned up a few times. Sequenced input: peripheral blood. This clonotype originated in a human donor with acute or convalescent COVID-19. The donor label of this sample is uncertain. The chain has TRBV5-1 and TRBJ2-7; D gene uncertain. CDR3 sequence: CASSLEVGEQYF. The DNA for the CDR3 is TGCGCCAGCAGCTTGGAAGTCGGCGAGCAGTACTTC.